This T cell receptor beta chain was sequenced in a study of blood T cell repertoires in COVID-19. Study background: Acute-phase and convalescent COVID-19 samples originated in the United States, Italy and Spain. From T cells, B-cell-depleted T cells, or PBMCs came the material, which was cDNA or gDNA.

Per the authors' pipeline: Amplification with reference gene primers provided the estimates of nucleated cell counts. Sequencing used immunoSEQ multiplex PCR; TCRdb keeps in-frame clones, though not all of them. Clone size and the V and J calls come from that table; the DNA yielded D and trimming. This table holds around 140,000 clones, 80% to 85% found once. V was pared by 3 bases and J by 2 bases, with 11 bases between. The CDR3 loop spans 14 amino acids. The germline V gene encodes CDR1 SGHTA and CDR2 FQGNSA. The specimen was peripheral blood. V and J are TRBV7-2 and TRBJ2-7; no clear D. The sequence derives from a human donor in a cohort sampled during active COVID-19. CDR3 in amino acids: CASSLGRPAYEQYF. Here the CDR3 DNA reads TGTGCCAGCAGCTTGGGCAGACCAGCCTACGAGCAGTACTTC.